Listed below are T cell receptor beta chains from one sample, sequenced in a study of cytomegalovirus exposure and HLA in healthy donors. Clones were sequenced by immunoSEQ multiplex PCR, and TCRdb holds only the in-frame ones, with some missing. The table lists 150,000 to 200,000 clones, roughly an eighth of them singletons. What was sequenced was PBMCs. Receptors were obtained from a man aged 50 or older in good health and CMV-seropositive. CDR3s include the opening cysteine and the closing phenylalanine or tryptophan. The order of the fields is CDR3 protein, CDR3 DNA, clone size, D gene, J gene, V gene. D genes are given only for firm matches. Not every row has a clone size; where given, it reads once, few, many or a size class.

CASSFKGAGTDTQYF,TGTGCCAGCAGCTTCAAGGGGGCAGGAACAGATACGCAGTATTTT,NA,TRBD1,TRBJ2-3,TRBV5-4
CASSETGGKRQYF,TGTGCCAGCAGTGAGACAGGGGGGAAACGGCAGTACTTC,few,TRBD1,TRBJ2-7,TRBV6-4
CASSQGTGAAEKLFF,TGTGCCAGCAGCCAAGGGACAGGAGCGGCTGAAAAACTGTTTTTT,few,TRBD1,TRBJ1-4,TRBV11-3
CASSFGGTGDEQFF,TGTGCCAGCAGCTTTGGAGGGACCGGGGATGAGCAGTTCTTC,NA,NA,TRBJ2-1,TRBV5-6
CASSLTGTEAFF,TGCGCCAGCAGTTTGACGGGGACTGAAGCTTTCTTT,NA,NA,TRBJ1-1,TRBV5-1
CASSLRRDSEAFF,TGTGCCAGCAGCTTAAGGAGGGATTCAGAAGCTTTCTTT,few,NA,TRBJ1-1,TRBV7-2
CASSFLELYNSPLHF,TGTGCCAGCAGCTTTCTCGAGCTTTATAATTCACCCCTCCACTTT,NA,NA,TRBJ1-6,TRBV7-9
CASSPARLAGGRSDTQYF,TGTGCCAGCAGCCCCGCTCGGCTAGCGGGGGGGCGGTCAGATACGCAGTATTTT,NA,TRBD2,TRBJ2-3,TRBV7-2
CASSVGSGVNEKLFF,TGTGCCAGCAGTGTAGGGTCGGGGGTTAATGAAAAACTGTTTTTT,NA,NA,TRBJ1-4,TRBV6-1
CASSPRTSAGGELFF,TGTGCCAGCAGTCCCCGGACTAGCGCGGGCGGGGAGCTGTTTTTT,NA,TRBD2,TRBJ2-2,TRBV27